The entry below gives a single TCR beta chain sequence along with its context. Antigen: not known. The data stem from a study of identical twins. Via MiXCR, TCRdb re-called the 5' RACE reads, giving one row per CDR3 protein. The data show approximately 680,000 distinct CDR3 sequences, about 7% seen once. Broader study findings: There were fewer insertions in abundant cord blood beta clonotypes, but memory repertoires showed no such pattern.

CDR3 size: 16 residues. With V trimmed by 4 bases and J by 4 bases, 8 bases remained unmatched. Germline loops: CDR1 SGHVS, CDR2 FQNEAQ. The same data also contributed to another study, on yellow fever vaccine responses in identical twins.

The source material was PBMCs. The source of this sequence is a woman aged 18 to 35 in good health. The chain employs TRBV7-8 and TRBJ1-5, with 9 bases aligning to TRBD1. The CDR3 sequence: CASSSAGTGSNQPQHF. The DNA for the CDR3 is TGTGCCAGCAGCTCCGCCGGGACAGGGAGTAATCAGCCCCAGCATTTT.